The 15 T cell receptor beta chains given below trace back to one sample, sequenced in a study of T cells in Graves' hyperthyroidism and ophthalmopathy. RNA transcripts gave rise to amplified TCR beta CDR3 regions. The TCR CDR3 first-round RT-PCR relied on the HTBI primer set. One entry per CDR3 protein, called by TCRdb with MiXCR from the multiplex PCR reads. Found here are around 350,000 distinct CDR3 sequences, roughly 15% of them singletons; the top ten hold around 20%. Sequencing was performed on blood. The receptor source for this set is a woman in her fifties or sixties with Graves' ophthalmopathy.

The rearrangement links TRBV9 to TRBJ2-6; D is unresolved. Germline assignment: CDR1 SGDLS and CDR2 YYNGEE. The length of the CDR3 is 18 residues. The ends were cut back, 0 bases at V and 2 bases at J, with 15 bases in the middle. The CDR3 region is CASSVEAISSAGANVLTF. CDR3 DNA sequence: TGTGCCAGCAGCGTAGAAGCAATCTCGTCGGCTGGGGCCAACGTCCTGACTTTC. The full variable domain, completed using reference TRBV9 and TRBJ2-6, is DSGVTQTPKHLITATGQRVTLRCSPRSGDLSVYWYQQSLDQGLQFLIQYYNGEERAKGNILERFSAQQFPDLHSELNLSSLELGDSALYFCASSVEAISSAGANVLTFGAGSRLTVL.

This clonotype was observed at least ten times. The CDR3 region has the DNA TGTGCCAGCAGGGTGGTAGGGGGAAATGAGCAGTTCTTC. It specifies CASRVVGGNEQFF. This chain links TRBV3-1 with TRBJ2-1, with D possibly matching TRBD1 (6 bases). Germline V CDR1 and CDR2: LGHDT, YNNKEL (reference sequence). CDR3 length: 13 amino acids. V was clipped by 6 bases and J by 7 bases, with 13 bases between them.

This chain joins TRBV6-2 or TRBV6-3 and TRBJ2-7, with 7 bases fitting TRBD1. Germline lookup yields CDR1 MNHEY and CDR2 SVGEGT. With V trimmed by 5 bases and J by 0 bases, 7 bases remained unmatched. CDR3 length equals 15 residues. The CDR3 sequence is CASSHGTESSYEQYF. The CDR3 DNA follows: TGTGCCAGCAGTCACGGGACAGAGAGCTCCTACGAGCAGTACTTC.

This clonotype was counted ten times or more. The chain couples TRBV2 to TRBJ2-2; either TRBD1 or TRBD2 may fit D (5 bases each). CDR1 is SNHLY, CDR2 FYNNEI, per germline. Trimming cost V 7 bases and J 4 bases, with 10 bases left between them. CDR3 size: 13 residues. The CDR3: CASTRDGTGELFF. The CDR3 nucleotides read TGTGCCAGCACTAGGGACGGCACCGGGGAGCTGTTTTTT.

The CDR3 protein is CASSTTLAGGAQETQYF. The DNA of the CDR3 is TGTGCCAGCAGCACCACATTAGCGGGAGGGGCCCAAGAGACCCAGTACTTC. This chain connects TRBV7-3 to TRBJ2-5; TRBD2 matches 11 bases. The CDR3 loop spans 17 amino acids. Per germline, CDR1 SGHTA and CDR2 FQGTGA. The J segment lost 1 base and the V segment lost 5 bases, leaving 9 bases of the junction unmatched.

At least ten counts were recorded for this clonotype. The chain recombines TRBV6-1 with TRBJ2-1; 9 nucleotides agree with TRBD2. The CDR3 has 17 amino acids. V shed 6 bases and J 4 bases; nucleotides not matched to a gene: 13. Per germline, CDR1 MNHNS and CDR2 SASEGT. The CDR3 nucleotides read TGTGCCAGCAGACCCGAGGGGGGGACTAGCAGATACAATGAGCAGTTCTTC. Amino acid sequence: CASRPEGGTSRYNEQFF.

This clonotype occurred many times. The CDR3 sequence: CATKETAGKEKLFF. The CDR3 region has the DNA TGCGCCACCAAGGAAACTGCAGGGAAGGAAAAACTGTTTTTT. The chain couples TRBV5-1 to TRBJ1-4, with TRBD1 as a possible D gene (5 bases). The CDR3 totals 14 residues. Germline V lookup: CDR1 SGHRS, CDR2 YFSETQ. V lost 9 bases to trimming and J lost 8 bases, with 20 bases between them.

This clonotype has a count of ten or more. The chain joins TRBV7-9 to TRBJ1-3; the D is unclear. V lost 5 bases and J lost 0, with 8 bases in between. The CDR3 extends over 14 amino acids. The germline V gene encodes CDR1 SEHNR and CDR2 FQNEAQ (reference sequence). CDR3 DNA: TGTGCCAGCAGCCTACTCCGCTCTGGAAACACCATATATTTT. Translating it yields CASSLLRSGNTIYF.

This clonotype showed up many times. The chain couples TRBV20-1 to TRBJ2-3, with D tentatively TRBD2 (5 bases). This CDR3 spans 13 amino acids. Germline V CDR1 and CDR2: DFQATT, SNEGSKA (reference sequence). V dropped 6 bases and J dropped 3 bases, with 13 bases sitting between them. CDR3 sequence (DNA): TGCAGTGCAGAGTTAGCGTTGACAGATACGCAGTATTTT. It yields the protein CSAELALTDTQYF.

J is TRBJ2-1 and V is TRBV6-1; TRBD2 aligns across 11 bases. V gave up 5 bases and J gave up 4 bases; unmatched junction bases: 4. The length of the CDR3 is 15 residues. Germline CDR1 is MNHNS and CDR2 is SASEGT. CDR3 nucleotide sequence: TGTGCCAGCAGTCCCAGACTAGCGGGGTACAATGAGCAGTTCTTC. Protein sequence: CASSPRLAGYNEQFF.

In its sample, this clonotype was seen a few times. The genes are TRBV7-3 and TRBJ2-2; D gene ambiguous. Deletions cut 2 bases from V and 0 bases from J, with 10 bases between. CDR3 size: 16 residues. The germline CDR1 and CDR2 sequences are SGHTA and FQGTGA. CDR3 loop: CASSLHRGSNTGELFF. In DNA form, the CDR3 reads TGTGCCAGCAGCTTACACCGCGGATCGAACACCGGGGAGCTGTTTTTT.

The chain joins TRBV20-1 to TRBJ2-1, with D perhaps TRBD1 (5 bases). Trimming took 0 bases from V and 6 from J, leaving 15 bases between them. Per germline, CDR1 DFQATT and CDR2 SNEGSKA (reference sequence). This CDR3 region has 15 residues. The DNA for the CDR3 is TGCAGTGCTAGAGACGGCAGGGCCCGCAGCAATGAGCAGTTCTTC. This translates into CSARDGRARSNEQFF.

The rearrangement links TRBV20-1 to TRBJ2-5; 15 nucleotides match TRBD2. CDR1 is DFQATT and CDR2 is SNEGSKA in the germline V gene (reference sequence). CDR3 size: 18 residues. The V and J ends lost 0 bases and 4 bases, in that order; junction bases with no gene match: 9. CDR3 in amino acids: CSARDLRTSGRAPETQYF. Written as DNA, the CDR3 is TGCAGTGCTAGAGATCTTCGGACTAGCGGGAGGGCCCCAGAGACCCAGTACTTC.

J is TRBJ1-5 and V is TRBV6-5; weak D call: TRBD1 (5 bases). CDR1 is MNHEY and CDR2 is SVGAGI in the germline V gene. V shed 0 bases and J shed 7 bases, with 13 bases lying between them. CDR3 length: 15 amino acids. Here the CDR3 reads CASSYSGEGGQPQHF. In DNA, the CDR3 is TGTGCCAGCAGTTACTCAGGGGAAGGCGGACAGCCCCAGCATTTT.

This clonotype came up a few times. The chain couples TRBV6-1 to TRBJ2-3; 8 nucleotides agree with TRBD2. V lost 11 bases to trimming and J lost 2 bases; unmatched junction nucleotides: 6. CDR3 length: 13 amino acids. Germline V CDR1 and CDR2: MNHNS, SASEGT. Here the CDR3 DNA reads TGTGCCGCGGGGGGAGGGCCCACAGATACGCAGTATTTT. Translating it yields CAAGGGPTDTQYF.